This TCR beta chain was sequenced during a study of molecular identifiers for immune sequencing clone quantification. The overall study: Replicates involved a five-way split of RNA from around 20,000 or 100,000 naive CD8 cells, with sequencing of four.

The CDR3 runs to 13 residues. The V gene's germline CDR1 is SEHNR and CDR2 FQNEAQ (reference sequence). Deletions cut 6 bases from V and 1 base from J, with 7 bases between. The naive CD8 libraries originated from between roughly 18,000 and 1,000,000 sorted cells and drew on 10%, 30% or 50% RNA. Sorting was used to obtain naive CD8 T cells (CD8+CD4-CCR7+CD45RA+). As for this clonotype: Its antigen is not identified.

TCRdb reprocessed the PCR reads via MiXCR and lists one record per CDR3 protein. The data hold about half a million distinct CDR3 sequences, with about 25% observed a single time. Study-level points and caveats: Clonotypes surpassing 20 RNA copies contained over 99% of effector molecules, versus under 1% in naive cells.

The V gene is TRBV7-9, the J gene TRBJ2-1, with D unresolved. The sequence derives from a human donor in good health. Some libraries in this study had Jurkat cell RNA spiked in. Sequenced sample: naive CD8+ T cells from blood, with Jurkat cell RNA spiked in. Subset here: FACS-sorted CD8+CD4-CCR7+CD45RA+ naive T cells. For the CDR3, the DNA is TGTGCCAGCAGTAAGGGATCCTACAATGAGCAGTTCTTC. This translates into CASSKGSYNEQFF.